This is a list of T cell receptor beta chains from one sample in a study of CD8 T cells in Susac syndrome. Using its own MiXCR run on the immunoSEQ multiplex PCR reads, TCRdb lists one record per CDR3 protein. This table holds under 200,000 distinct CDR3 sequences, roughly 96% found once. The sample taken for sequencing was CD4+ T cells from PBMCs. These receptors were taken from a human donor in good health. CDR3s include the opening cysteine and the closing phenylalanine or tryptophan. The order of the fields is V gene, clone size, J gene, D gene, CDR3 protein, CDR3 DNA. The D gene is left open where the match is weak. Not every row has a clone size; where given, it reads once, few, many or a size class.

TRBV7-7	NA	TRBJ2-4	NA	CASRGFQNIQYF	TGTGCCAGCAGGGGATTTCAAAACATTCAGTACTTC
TRBV24-1	NA	TRBJ2-3	TRBD1	CATSGDRGRSDTQYF	TGTGCCACCAGTGGGGACAGGGGGCGTTCAGATACGCAGTATTTT
TRBV5-6	NA	TRBJ2-1	NA	CASSLQAAIDNEQFF	TGTGCCAGCAGCTTGCAAGCGGCGATAGACAATGAGCAGTTCTTC
TRBV25-1	NA	TRBJ1-1	NA	CASRGLYTSEAFF	TGTGCCAGCAGGGGGCTTTATACAAGTGAAGCTTTCTTT
TRBV25-1	NA	TRBJ2-3	NA	CASSETDPSTDTQYF	TGTGCCAGCAGTGAGACAGATCCTAGCACAGATACGCAGTATTTT
TRBV5-4	NA	TRBJ1-4	TRBD1	CASSRDRAGEKLFF	TGTGCCAGCAGCCGAGACAGGGCCGGTGAAAAACTGTTTTTT
TRBV20-1	NA	TRBJ1-2	NA	CSAVPGVGYTF	TGCAGTGCCGTACCAGGGGTCGGCTACACCTTC
TRBV4-1	NA	TRBJ2-1	TRBD2	CASSQDGAIGTSGDEQFF	TGCGCCAGCAGCCAAGATGGGGCCATCGGGACTAGCGGGGATGAGCAGTTCTTC
TRBV20-1	few	TRBJ2-7	TRBD2	CSAPRLAGHYEQYF	TGCAGTGCGCCGAGACTAGCGGGGCACTACGAGCAGTACTTC
TRBV29-1	once	TRBJ2-4	TRBD2	CSVGASGKNIQYF	TGCAGCGTTGGGGCTAGCGGTAAAAACATTCAGTACTTC
TRBV30	NA	TRBJ2-1	TRBD2	CAWSARLAGGHNNEQFF	TGTGCCTGGAGTGCCCGACTAGCGGGAGGGCACAACAATGAGCAGTTCTTC
TRBV28	NA	TRBJ2-2	NA	CASRGLAGELFF	TGTGCCAGCAGAGGGTTAGCCGGGGAGCTGTTTTTT
TRBV2	NA	TRBJ1-5	TRBD1	CASSVRQGVSNQPQHF	TGTGCCAGCAGTGTTCGACAGGGGGTTAGCAATCAGCCCCAGCATTTT
TRBV27	NA	TRBJ2-7	TRBD2	CASSFGRYTYEQYF	TGTGCCAGCAGTTTCGGGAGGTACACCTACGAGCAGTACTTC
TRBV5-1	NA	TRBJ2-1	NA	CASSLEASRDNEQFF	TGCGCCAGCAGCTTGGAGGCTAGCCGTGACAATGAGCAGTTCTTC
TRBV24-1	once	TRBJ2-3	NA	CATSEGRETDTQYF	TGTGCCACCAGTGAGGGCAGGGAGACAGATACGCAGTATTTT
TRBV6-5	NA	TRBJ2-5	NA	CASSYSKETQYF	TGTGCCAGCAGTTACTCGAAAGAGACCCAGTACTTC
TRBV2	NA	TRBJ2-1	TRBD2	CASSEMSGTEQFF	TGTGCCAGCAGTGAAATGAGCGGGACGGAGCAGTTCTTC
TRBV15	NA	TRBJ2-1	NA	CATSREPNRLNEQFF	TGTGCCACCAGCAGAGAGCCAAACAGACTCAATGAGCAGTTCTTC
TRBV20-1	NA	TRBJ2-3	TRBD2	CSAAPLAGYSDTQYF	TGCAGTGCTGCCCCACTAGCGGGATATTCAGATACGCAGTATTTT
TRBV4-1	few	TRBJ1-2	NA	CASSQGQATFDYTF	TGCGCCAGCAGCCAAGGACAGGCGACGTTCGACTACACCTTC
TRBV29-1	NA	TRBJ2-3	NA	CSVGLHTDTQYF	TGCAGCGTGGGACTCCACACAGATACGCAGTATTTT
TRBV10-3	NA	TRBJ2-1	NA	CAISEPDEQFF	TGTGCCATCAGTGAGCCGGATGAGCAGTTCTTC
TRBV24-1	NA	TRBJ2-5	TRBD1	CATSDLKGASQETQYF	TGTGCCACCAGTGATTTGAAGGGGGCGTCCCAAGAGACCCAGTACTTC
TRBV29-1	NA	TRBJ2-7	TRBD2	CSAAGTSGGRTYEQYF	TGCAGCGCCGCTGGGACTAGCGGGGGGAGGACCTACGAGCAGTACTTC
TRBV12-3/TRBV12-4	once	TRBJ1-5	TRBD1	CASSLRRGQDSNQPQHF	TGTGCCAGCAGTTTACGTAGGGGACAGGATAGCAATCAGCCCCAGCATTTT
TRBV20-1	NA	TRBJ2-3	NA	CSARRQSGADTQYF	TGCAGTGCTAGACGCCAATCGGGGGCAGATACGCAGTATTTT
TRBV29-1	NA	TRBJ2-5	NA	CSVLGQRVQETQYF	TGCAGCGTTTTGGGACAGCGGGTCCAAGAGACCCAGTACTTC
TRBV4-1	NA	TRBJ2-3	NA	CASSQPQGSTDTQYF	TGCGCCAGCAGCCAACCACAGGGAAGCACAGATACGCAGTATTTT
TRBV7-9	NA	TRBJ2-3	TRBD2	CASSAQTSGGDTQYF	TGTGCCAGCAGCGCCCAGACTAGCGGAGGAGATACGCAGTATTTT
TRBV19	once	TRBJ2-7	TRBD1	CASSIGDRAYEQYF	TGTGCCAGTAGTATCGGGGACAGGGCCTACGAGCAGTACTTC
TRBV7-6	NA	TRBJ2-1	TRBD2	CASSLGVAGVNEQFF	TGTGCCAGCAGCTTAGGGGTAGCGGGAGTGAATGAGCAGTTCTTC
TRBV5-6	NA	TRBJ1-2	NA	CASSLKVRGYTF	TGTGCCAGCAGCTTGAAGGTCCGGGGCTACACCTTC
TRBV30	NA	TRBJ2-3	NA	CAWRDVDTQYF	TGTGCCTGGAGAGACGTAGATACGCAGTATTTT
TRBV25-1	NA	TRBJ2-7	NA	CASREIGGGYEQYF	TGTGCCAGCAGAGAAATCGGGGGCGGCTACGAGCAGTACTTC
TRBV3-1	NA	TRBJ2-7	NA	CASSQVEPSYYEQYF	TGTGCCAGCAGCCAAGTCGAACCCAGTTACTACGAGCAGTACTTC
TRBV29-1	NA	TRBJ2-1	NA	CSGTPPYNEQFF	TGCAGCGGGACCCCGCCCTACAATGAGCAGTTCTTC
TRBV3-1	once	TRBJ2-7	NA	CASSQFDEQYF	TGTGCCAGCAGCCAATTCGACGAGCAGTACTTC
TRBV7-9	NA	TRBJ1-2	NA	CASSFSIDGYTF	TGTGCCAGCAGCTTTTCGATTGATGGCTACACCTTC
TRBV11-2	NA	TRBJ1-2	TRBD1	CASSGMGTVIYTF	TGTGCCAGCAGCGGAATGGGGACAGTAATCTACACCTTC
TRBV5-4	NA	TRBJ2-6	NA	CASSSDLSGANVLTF	TGTGCCAGCAGTTCCGACCTCTCTGGGGCCAACGTCCTGACTTTC